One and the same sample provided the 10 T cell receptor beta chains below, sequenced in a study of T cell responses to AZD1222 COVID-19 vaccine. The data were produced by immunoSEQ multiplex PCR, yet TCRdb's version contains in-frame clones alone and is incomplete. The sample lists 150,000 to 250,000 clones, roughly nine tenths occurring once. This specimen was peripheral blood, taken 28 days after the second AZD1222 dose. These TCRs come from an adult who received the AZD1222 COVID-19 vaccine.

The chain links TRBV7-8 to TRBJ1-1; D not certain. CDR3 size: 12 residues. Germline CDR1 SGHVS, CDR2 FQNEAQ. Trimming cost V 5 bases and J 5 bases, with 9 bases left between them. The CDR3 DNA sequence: TGTGCCAGCAGCGGACGGGGAACTGAAGCTTTCTTT. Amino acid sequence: CASSGRGTEAFF.

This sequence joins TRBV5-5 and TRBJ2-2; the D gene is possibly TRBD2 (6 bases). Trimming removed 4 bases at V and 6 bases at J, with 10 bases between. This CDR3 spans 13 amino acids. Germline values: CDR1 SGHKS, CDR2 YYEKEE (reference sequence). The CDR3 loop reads CASSPWGAGELFF. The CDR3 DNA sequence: TGTGCCAGCAGCCCGTGGGGGGCCGGGGAGCTGTTTTTT.

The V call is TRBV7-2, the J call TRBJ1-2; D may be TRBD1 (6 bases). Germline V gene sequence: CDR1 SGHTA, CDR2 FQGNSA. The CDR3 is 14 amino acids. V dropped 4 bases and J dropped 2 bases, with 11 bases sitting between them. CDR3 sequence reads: CASSSRGANYGYTF. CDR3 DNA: TGTGCCAGCAGCTCCCGGGGGGCCAACTATGGCTACACCTTC.

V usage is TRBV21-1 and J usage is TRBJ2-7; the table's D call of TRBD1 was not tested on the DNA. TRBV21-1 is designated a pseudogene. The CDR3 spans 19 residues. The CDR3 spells CASSPKILPRDRVKYEQYF. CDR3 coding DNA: TGTGCCAGCAGCCCCAAAATTCTTCCCAGGGACAGGGTTAAATACGAGCAGTACTTC.

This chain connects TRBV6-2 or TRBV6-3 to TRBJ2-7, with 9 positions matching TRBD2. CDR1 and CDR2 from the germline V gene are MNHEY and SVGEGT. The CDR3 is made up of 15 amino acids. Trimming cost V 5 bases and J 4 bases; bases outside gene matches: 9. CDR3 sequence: CASSDRAGGIYEQYF. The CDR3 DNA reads TGTGCCAGCAGTGACCGAGCGGGAGGCATATACGAGCAGTACTTC.

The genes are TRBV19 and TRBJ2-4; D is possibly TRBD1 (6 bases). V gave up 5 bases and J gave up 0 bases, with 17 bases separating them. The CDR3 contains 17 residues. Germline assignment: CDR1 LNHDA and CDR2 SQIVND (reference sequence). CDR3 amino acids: CASSPTNRVVAKNIQYF. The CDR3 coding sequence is TGTGCCAGTAGTCCCACGAACAGGGTCGTAGCCAAAAACATTCAGTACTTC.

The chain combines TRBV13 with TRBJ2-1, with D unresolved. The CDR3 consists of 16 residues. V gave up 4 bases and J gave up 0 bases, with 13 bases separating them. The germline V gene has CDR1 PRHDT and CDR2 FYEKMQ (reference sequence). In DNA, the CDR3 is TGTGCCAGCAGCTCCCTCAGCGAGATCTCCTACAATGAGCAGTTCTTC. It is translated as CASSSLSEISYNEQFF. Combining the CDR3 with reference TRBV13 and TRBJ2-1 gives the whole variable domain AAGVIQSPRHLIKEKRETATLKCYPIPRHDTVYWYQQGPGQDPQFLISFYEKMQSDKGSIPDRFSAQQFSDYHSELNMSSLELGDSALYFCASSSLSEISYNEQFFGPGTRLTVL.

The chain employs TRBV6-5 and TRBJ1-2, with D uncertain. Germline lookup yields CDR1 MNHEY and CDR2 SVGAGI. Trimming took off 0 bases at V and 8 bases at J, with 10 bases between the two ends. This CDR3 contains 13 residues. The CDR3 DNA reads TGTGCCAGCAGTTACTCGAAAGGCTGGGGCTACACCTTC. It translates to CASSYSKGWGYTF.

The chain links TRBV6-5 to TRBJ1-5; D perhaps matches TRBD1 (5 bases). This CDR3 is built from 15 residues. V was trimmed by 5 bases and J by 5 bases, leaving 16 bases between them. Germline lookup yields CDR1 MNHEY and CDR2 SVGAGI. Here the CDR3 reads CASSPGLGADQPQHF. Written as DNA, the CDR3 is TGTGCCAGCAGTCCGGGACTAGGGGCCGATCAGCCCCAGCATTTT.

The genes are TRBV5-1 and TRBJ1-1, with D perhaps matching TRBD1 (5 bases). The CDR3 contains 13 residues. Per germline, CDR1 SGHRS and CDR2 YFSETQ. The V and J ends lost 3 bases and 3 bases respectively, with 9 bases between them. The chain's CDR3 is CASSWGDDTEAFF. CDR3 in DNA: TGCGCCAGCAGCTGGGGGGACGACACTGAAGCTTTCTTT.